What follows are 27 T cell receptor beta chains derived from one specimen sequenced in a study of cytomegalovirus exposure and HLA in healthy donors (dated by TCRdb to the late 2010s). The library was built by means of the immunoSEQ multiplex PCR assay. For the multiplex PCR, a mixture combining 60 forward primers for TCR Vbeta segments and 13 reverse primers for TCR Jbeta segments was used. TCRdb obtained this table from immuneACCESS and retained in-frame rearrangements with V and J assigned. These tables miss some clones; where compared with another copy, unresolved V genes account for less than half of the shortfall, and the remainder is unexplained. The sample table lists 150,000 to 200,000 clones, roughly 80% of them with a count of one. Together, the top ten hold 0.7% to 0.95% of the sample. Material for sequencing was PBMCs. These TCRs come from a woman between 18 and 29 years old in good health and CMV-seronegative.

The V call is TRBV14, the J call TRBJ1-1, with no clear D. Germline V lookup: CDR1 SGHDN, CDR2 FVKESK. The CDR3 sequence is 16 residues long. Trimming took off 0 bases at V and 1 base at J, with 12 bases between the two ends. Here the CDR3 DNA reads TGTGCCAGCAGCCAAGAGGGCTCCCGGCGGAACACTGAAGCTTTCTTT. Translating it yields CASSQEGSRRNTEAFF.

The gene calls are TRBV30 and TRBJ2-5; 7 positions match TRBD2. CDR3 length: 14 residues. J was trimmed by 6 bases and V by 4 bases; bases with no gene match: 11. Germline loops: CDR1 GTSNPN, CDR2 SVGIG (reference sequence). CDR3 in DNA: TGTGCCTGGAACCGCCGACTAGCCGGGAAGACCCAGTACTTC. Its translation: CAWNRRLAGKTQYF.

CDR3 bases: TGCAGCGTAGCAATCAACAGGGACACTGAAGCTTTCTTT. Translating it yields CSVAINRDTEAFF. The genes are TRBV29-1 and TRBJ1-1; D might be TRBD1 (6 bases). Between the trimmed V and J ends, which lost 6 bases and 3 bases, there was a span of 14 bases. The germline gives CDR1 SQVTM, CDR2 ANQGSEA. CDR3 length: 13 amino acids.

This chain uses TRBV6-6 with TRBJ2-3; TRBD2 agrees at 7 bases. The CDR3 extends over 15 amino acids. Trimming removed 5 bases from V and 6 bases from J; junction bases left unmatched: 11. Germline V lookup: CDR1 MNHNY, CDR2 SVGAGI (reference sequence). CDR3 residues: CASSTGTKYRDTQYF. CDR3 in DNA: TGTGCCAGCAGTACTGGGACTAAATATAGGGATACGCAGTATTTT.

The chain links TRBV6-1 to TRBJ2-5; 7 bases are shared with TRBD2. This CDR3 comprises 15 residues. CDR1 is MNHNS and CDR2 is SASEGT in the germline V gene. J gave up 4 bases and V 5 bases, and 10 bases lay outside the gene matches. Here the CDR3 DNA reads TGTGCCAGCAGTCCAGAGGGAGGGAAGGGAGAGACCCAGTACTTC. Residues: CASSPEGGKGETQYF.

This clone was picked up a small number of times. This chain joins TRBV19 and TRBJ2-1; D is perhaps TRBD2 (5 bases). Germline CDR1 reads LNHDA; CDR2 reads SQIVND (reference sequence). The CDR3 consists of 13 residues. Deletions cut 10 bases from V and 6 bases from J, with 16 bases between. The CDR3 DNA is TGTGCCACCCAGCCCGGGGAGATCAATGAGCAGTTCTTC. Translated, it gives CATQPGEINEQFF.

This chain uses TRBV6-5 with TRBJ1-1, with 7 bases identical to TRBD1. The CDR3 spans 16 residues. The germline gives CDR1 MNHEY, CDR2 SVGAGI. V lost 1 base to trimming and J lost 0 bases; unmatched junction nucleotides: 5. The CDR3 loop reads CASSYWSGQVNTEAFF. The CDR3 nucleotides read TGTGCCAGCAGTTACTGGTCCGGACAGGTGAACACTGAAGCTTTCTTT.

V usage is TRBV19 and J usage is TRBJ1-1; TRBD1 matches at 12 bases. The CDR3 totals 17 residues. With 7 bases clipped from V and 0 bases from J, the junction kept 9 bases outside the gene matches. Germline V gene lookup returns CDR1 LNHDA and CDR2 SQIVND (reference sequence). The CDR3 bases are TGTGCCAGTACATTGGGGGACAGGGGGCGGATGAACACTGAAGCTTTCTTT. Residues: CASTLGDRGRMNTEAFF.

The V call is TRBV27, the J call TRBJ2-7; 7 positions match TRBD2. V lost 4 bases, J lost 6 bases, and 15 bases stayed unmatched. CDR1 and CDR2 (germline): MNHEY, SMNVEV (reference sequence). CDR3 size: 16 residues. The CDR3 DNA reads TGTGCCAGCAGTTCATTTTCCCCCGCGGGAGAAGTCGAGCAGTACTTC. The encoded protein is CASSSFSPAGEVEQYF.

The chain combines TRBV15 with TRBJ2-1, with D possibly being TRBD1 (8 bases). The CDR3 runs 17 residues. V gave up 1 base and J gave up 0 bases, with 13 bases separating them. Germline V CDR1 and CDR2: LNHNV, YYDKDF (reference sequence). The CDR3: CATSRAGGGSSYNEQFF. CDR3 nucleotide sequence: TGTGCCACCAGCAGAGCAGGGGGCGGGAGCTCCTACAATGAGCAGTTCTTC.

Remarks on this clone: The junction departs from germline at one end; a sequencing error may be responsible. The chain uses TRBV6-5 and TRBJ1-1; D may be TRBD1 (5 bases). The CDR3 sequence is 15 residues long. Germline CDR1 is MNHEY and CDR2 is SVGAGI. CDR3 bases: TGTGCCAGCAGTTATCGGGCAGAAGAGGACACTGAAGCTTCCTTT. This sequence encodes CASSYRAEEDTEASF.

CDR3 region: CAWSRREGTYEQYF. CDR3 bases: TGTGCCTGGAGTAGGCGGGAGGGTACCTACGAGCAGTACTTC. The genes are TRBV30 and TRBJ2-7; 9 nucleotides line up with TRBD2. The trim removed 2 bases at V and 2 bases at J, leaving 4 bases unmatched. Germline CDR1 reads GTSNPN; CDR2 reads SVGIG (reference sequence). The CDR3 contains 14 residues.

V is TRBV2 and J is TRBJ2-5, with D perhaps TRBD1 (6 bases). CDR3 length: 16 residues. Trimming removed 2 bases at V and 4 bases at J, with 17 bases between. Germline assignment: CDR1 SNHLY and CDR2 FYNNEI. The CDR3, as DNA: TGTGCCAGCAGTGAAAGGTTAGGGGGTCGTGTAGAGACCCAGTACTTC. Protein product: CASSERLGGRVETQYF.

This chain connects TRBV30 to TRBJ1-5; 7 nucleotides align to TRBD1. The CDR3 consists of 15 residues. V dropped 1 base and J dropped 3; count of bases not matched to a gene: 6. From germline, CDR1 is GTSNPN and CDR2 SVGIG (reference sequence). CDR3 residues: CAWSARTGSNQPQHF. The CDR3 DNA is TGTGCCTGGAGTGCCCGGACAGGATCCAATCAGCCCCAGCATTTT. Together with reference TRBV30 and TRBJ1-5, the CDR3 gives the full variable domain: SQTIHQWPATLVQPVGSPLSLECTVEGTSNPNLYWYRQAAGRGLQLLFYSVGIGQISSEVPQNLSASRPQDRQFILSSKKLLLSDSGFYLCAWSARTGSNQPQHFGDGTRLSIL.

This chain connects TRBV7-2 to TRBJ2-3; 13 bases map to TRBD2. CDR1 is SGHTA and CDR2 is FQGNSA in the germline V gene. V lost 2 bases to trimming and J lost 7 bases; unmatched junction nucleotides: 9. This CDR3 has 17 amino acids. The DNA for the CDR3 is TGTGCCAGCAGCTTAAAGTCCACTAGCGGGAGGGCCCATACGCAGTATTTT. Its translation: CASSLKSTSGRAHTQYF.

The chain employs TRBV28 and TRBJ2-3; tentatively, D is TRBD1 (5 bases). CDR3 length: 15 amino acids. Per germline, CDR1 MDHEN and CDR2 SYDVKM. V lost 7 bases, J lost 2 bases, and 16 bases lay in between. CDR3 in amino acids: CASKLGDSYTDTQYF. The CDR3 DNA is TGTGCCAGCAAATTAGGGGATAGTTACACAGATACGCAGTATTTT.

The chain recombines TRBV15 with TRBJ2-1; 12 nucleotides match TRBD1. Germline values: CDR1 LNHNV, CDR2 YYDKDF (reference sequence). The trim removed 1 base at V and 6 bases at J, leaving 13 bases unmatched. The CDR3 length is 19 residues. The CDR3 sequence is CATSRVGGTGGAKANEQFF. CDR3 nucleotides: TGTGCCACCAGCAGAGTCGGGGGGACAGGGGGCGCGAAGGCCAATGAGCAGTTCTTC.

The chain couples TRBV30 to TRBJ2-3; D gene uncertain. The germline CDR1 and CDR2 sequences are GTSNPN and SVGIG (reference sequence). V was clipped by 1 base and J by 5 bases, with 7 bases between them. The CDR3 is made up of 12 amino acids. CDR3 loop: CAWSESGDTQYF. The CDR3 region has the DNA TGTGCCTGGAGTGAGTCGGGAGATACGCAGTATTTT.

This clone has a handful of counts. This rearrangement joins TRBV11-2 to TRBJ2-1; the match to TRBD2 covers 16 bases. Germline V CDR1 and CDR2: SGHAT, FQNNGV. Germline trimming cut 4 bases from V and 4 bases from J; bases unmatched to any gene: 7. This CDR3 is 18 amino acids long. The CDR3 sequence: CASSYGTSGRAVYNEQFF. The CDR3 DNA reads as TGTGCCAGCAGCTACGGGACTAGCGGGAGGGCCGTTTACAATGAGCAGTTCTTC. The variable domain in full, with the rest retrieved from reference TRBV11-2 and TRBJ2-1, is EAGVAQSPRYKIIEKRQSVAFWCNPISGHATLYWYQQILGQGPKLLIQFQNNGVVDDSQLPKDRFSAERLKGVDSTLKIQPAKLEDSAVYLCASSYGTSGRAVYNEQFFGPGTRLTVL.

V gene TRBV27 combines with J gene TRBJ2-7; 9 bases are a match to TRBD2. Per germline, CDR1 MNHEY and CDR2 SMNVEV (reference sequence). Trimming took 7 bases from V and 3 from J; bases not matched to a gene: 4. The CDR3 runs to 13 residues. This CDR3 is CASTGTSNYEQYF. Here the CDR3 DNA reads TGTGCCAGCACCGGGACTAGCAACTACGAGCAGTACTTC.

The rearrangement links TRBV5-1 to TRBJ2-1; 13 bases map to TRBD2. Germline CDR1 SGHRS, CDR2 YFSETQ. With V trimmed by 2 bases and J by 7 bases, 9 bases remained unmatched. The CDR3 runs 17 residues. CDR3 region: CASSFGIGTSGANEQFF. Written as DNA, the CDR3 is TGCGCCAGCAGCTTTGGGATAGGGACTAGCGGGGCTAATGAGCAGTTCTTC.

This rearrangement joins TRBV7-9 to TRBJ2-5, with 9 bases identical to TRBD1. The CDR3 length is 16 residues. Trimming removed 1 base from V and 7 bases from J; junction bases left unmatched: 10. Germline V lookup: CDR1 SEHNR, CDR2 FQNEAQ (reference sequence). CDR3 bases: TGTGCCAGCAGCTTAGGGTCGGGACAGGGCCCAGGGACCCAGTACTTC. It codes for CASSLGSGQGPGTQYF.

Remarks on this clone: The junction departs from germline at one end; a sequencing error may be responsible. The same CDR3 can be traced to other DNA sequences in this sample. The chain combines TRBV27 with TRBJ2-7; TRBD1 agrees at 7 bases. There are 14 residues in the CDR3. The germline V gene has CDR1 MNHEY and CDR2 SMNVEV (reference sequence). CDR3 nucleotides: TGTGCCAGCTCGAACAGGGGAGCATCCTACGAGCAGTACTTT. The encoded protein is CASSNRGASYEQYF.

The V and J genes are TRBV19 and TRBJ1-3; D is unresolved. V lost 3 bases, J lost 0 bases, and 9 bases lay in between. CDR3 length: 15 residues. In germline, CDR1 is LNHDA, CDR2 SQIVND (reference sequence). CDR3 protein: CASSILDTSGNTIYF. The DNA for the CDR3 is TGTGCCAGTAGTATCTTAGACACCTCTGGAAACACCATATATTTT.

The DNA of the CDR3 is TGTGCCAGCAGTGACCCGGGAGGGGGCCGACCCGGGGAGCTGTTTTTT. It translates to CASSDPGGGRPGELFF. The chain combines TRBV2 with TRBJ2-2, with D maybe TRBD2 (8 bases). V lost 3 bases, J lost 6 bases, and 17 bases lay in between. Germline CDR1 and CDR2: SNHLY and FYNNEI. The CDR3 runs to 16 residues. The whole variable domain, filled in from reference TRBV2 and TRBJ2-2, reads EPEVTQTPSHQVTQMGQEVILRCVPISNHLYFYWYRQILGQKVEFLVSFYNNEISEKSEIFDDQFSVERPDGSNFTLKIRSTKLEDSAMYFCASSDPGGGRPGELFFGEGSRLTVL.

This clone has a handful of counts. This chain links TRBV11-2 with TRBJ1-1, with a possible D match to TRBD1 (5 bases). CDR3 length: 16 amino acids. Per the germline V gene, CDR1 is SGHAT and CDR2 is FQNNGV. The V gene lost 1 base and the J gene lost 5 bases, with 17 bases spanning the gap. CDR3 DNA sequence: TGTGCCAGCAGCTTAGCGCAGGGAATGGGTCCGACTGAAGCTTTCTTT. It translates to CASSLAQGMGPTEAFF.

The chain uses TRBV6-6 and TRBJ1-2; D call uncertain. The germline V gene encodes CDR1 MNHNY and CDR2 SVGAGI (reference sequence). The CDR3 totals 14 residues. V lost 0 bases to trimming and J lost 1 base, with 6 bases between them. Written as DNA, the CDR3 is TGTGCCAGCAGTTACTCCCGCGGTAACTATGGCTACACCTTC. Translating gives CASSYSRGNYGYTF.